The clone carrying this TCR beta chain showed up just a few times. The CDR3 is 15 residues long. The V segment lost 3 bases and the J segment 3 bases; nucleotides outside the gene matches: 2. Looked up from germline, CDR1 is MDHEN and CDR2 is SYDVKM. This sample stems from a study of shared clonotypes between healthy human individuals. Method: immunoSEQ multiplex PCR; TCRdb's copy keeps in-frame clones and lacks some. The table lists almost 750,000 clones, 55% to 80% of them singletons. What was sequenced was memory CD4+ T cells sorted from blood. Subset described: CD45RA-negative fraction. This receptor was obtained from a woman younger than 45 in good health. The chain couples TRBV28 to TRBJ1-4; 9 nucleotides line up with TRBD1. CDR3 sequence (DNA): TGTGCCAGCAGTTTCGGGACAGGGCCTAATGAAAAACTGTTTTTT. This gives the protein CASSFGTGPNEKLFF.